One and the same sample provided the 13 T cell receptor beta chains below, sequenced in a study of neurological immune-mediated disorders. TCRdb recomputed calls from the 5' RACE reads with MiXCR, one row per CDR3 protein. Here the sample spans about 95,000 distinct CDR3 sequences, 3.5% being singletons. What was sequenced was PBMCs. All receptors come from a woman between 18 and 29 years old with multiple sclerosis.

In this sample, this clonotype turned up many times. The chain links TRBV5-1 to TRBJ1-3; unclear D gene. The CDR3 covers 14 residues. Germline assignment: CDR1 SGHRS and CDR2 YFSETQ. V lost 8 bases to trimming and J lost 0 bases, with 12 bases between them. The DNA of the CDR3 is TGCGCCAGTACGGACGGCGACTCTGGAAACACCATATATTTT. This translates into CASTDGDSGNTIYF.

Many counts were recorded for this clonotype. The chain links TRBV20-1 to TRBJ1-4, with D possibly being TRBD1 (5 bases). Deletions cut 3 bases from V and 6 bases from J, with 11 bases between. The germline CDR1 and CDR2 sequences are DFQATT and SNEGSKA (reference sequence). This CDR3 is built from 13 residues. CDR3 sequence (DNA): TGCAGTGCTAGCGACAGTCCGTATGAAAAACTGTTTTTT. Residues: CSASDSPYEKLFF.

This clonotype has ten or more counts. The rearrangement joins TRBV29-1 to TRBJ2-7, with 8 bases fitting TRBD2. V lost 1 base and J lost 2; bases outside the gene matches: 7. This CDR3 is built from 15 residues. Germline V gene lookup returns CDR1 SQVTM and CDR2 ANQGSEA. The CDR3: CSVEARAGAPYEQYF. DNA of the CDR3: TGCAGCGTTGAAGCAAGAGCGGGAGCTCCCTACGAGCAGTACTTC.

This clonotype was detected ten times or more. The V and J genes are TRBV9 and TRBJ2-2, with 7 bases lining up with TRBD1. The V gene end was trimmed by 0 bases and the J gene end by 5 bases; junction bases not matched to a gene: 7. This CDR3 has 16 amino acids. Germline V gene sequence: CDR1 SGDLS, CDR2 YYNGEE. The CDR3 nucleotides read TGTGCCAGCAGCGTAGCTAAGGGGGCTGGTACCGGGGAGCTGTTTTTT. This sequence encodes CASSVAKGAGTGELFF.

This clonotype was detected ten times or more. This rearrangement joins TRBV5-1 to TRBJ2-1; possible D gene TRBD1, 5 bases. V was pared by 3 bases and J by 6 bases, with 22 bases between. The CDR3 consists of 17 residues. Germline-derived CDR1 and CDR2 are SGHRS and YFSETQ. The CDR3, as DNA: TGCGCCAGCAGCTGGGATTGGGCTGGGGCGAGCCCCAATGAGCAGTTCTTC. It yields the protein CASSWDWAGASPNEQFF. Full variable domain (remainder filled in from reference TRBV5-1 and TRBJ2-1): KAGVTQTPRYLIKTRGQQVTLSCSPISGHRSVSWYQQTPGQGLQFLFEYFSETQRNKGNFPGRFSGRQFSNSRSEMNVSTLELGDSALYLCASSWDWAGASPNEQFFGPGTRLTVL.

This clonotype has ten or more counts. This rearrangement joins TRBV24-1 to TRBJ1-1, with TRBD1 as a possible D gene (5 bases). V shed 9 bases and J shed 1 base, with 11 bases lying between them. Germline V gene sequence: CDR1 KGHDR, CDR2 SFDVKD. The CDR3 is 13 amino acids. The CDR3 loop reads CATGTGKNTEAFF. DNA of the CDR3: TGTGCCACCGGGACCGGGAAGAACACTGAAGCTTTCTTT.

This clonotype has a count of ten or more. The V call is TRBV5-1, the J call TRBJ2-2; D unresolved. The V and J ends lost 1 base and 5 bases respectively, with 12 bases between them. The CDR3 covers 15 residues. In germline, CDR1 is SGHRS, CDR2 YFSETQ. Written as DNA, the CDR3 is TGCGCCAGCAGCTTGATGGATCAAGGGACCGGGGAGCTGTTTTTT. Translated, it gives CASSLMDQGTGELFF. The full variable domain, completed using reference TRBV5-1 and TRBJ2-2, is KAGVTQTPRYLIKTRGQQVTLSCSPISGHRSVSWYQQTPGQGLQFLFEYFSETQRNKGNFPGRFSGRQFSNSRSEMNVSTLELGDSALYLCASSLMDQGTGELFFGEGSRLTVL.

Ten or more counts support this clonotype. Germline and junction disagree at one end, which may indicate a read error. The chain carries TRBV6-6 and TRBJ2-5; maybe TRBD2 (6 bases). The CDR3 runs 16 residues. Germline V gene data show CDR1 as MNHNY and CDR2 as SVGAGI (reference sequence). The CDR3 loop is CASSYSGRDSQGTQYF. In DNA, the CDR3 is TGTGCCAGCAGTTACTCCGGGCGGGATAGCCAAGGGACCCAGTACTTC.

This clonotype was picked up many times. The chain carries TRBV28 and TRBJ2-4; D may correspond to TRBD1 or TRBD2 (5 bases each). Germline lookup yields CDR1 MDHEN and CDR2 SYDVKM. The CDR3 is 13 amino acids. V was shortened by 7 bases and J by 5 bases, with 12 bases between the two germline ends. CDR3 DNA: TGTGCCAGCAACTGGGGGACCCAAAACATTCAGTACTTC. Its translation is CASNWGTQNIQYF.

In its sample, this clonotype was seen many times. The chain employs TRBV29-1 and TRBJ2-7; possibly TRBD1 or TRBD2 for D (6 bases each). Germline-derived CDR1 and CDR2 are SQVTM and ANQGSEA. V lost 4 bases, J lost 0 bases, and 13 bases lay in between. The CDR3 covers 14 residues. In DNA, the CDR3 is TGCAGCGTTGTAGTGCGGGACACCTCCTACGAGCAGTACTTC. Its translation: CSVVVRDTSYEQYF.

In its sample, this clonotype was seen many times. J is TRBJ2-7 and V is TRBV12-3 or TRBV12-4; 9 positions agree with TRBD2. The CDR3 loop spans 14 amino acids. V trimming: 6 bases; J trimming: 7 bases; junction bases outside the gene matches: 10. CDR3 coding DNA: TGTGCCAGCAGGATAGCGGGGGCCACTGGGGAGCAGTACTTC. Translation: CASRIAGATGEQYF.

The sample holds a few counts of this clonotype. The rearrangement links TRBV6-6 to TRBJ1-1, with 10 bases aligning to TRBD1. This CDR3 contains 16 residues. CDR1 and CDR2 from the germline V gene are MNHNY and SVGAGI (reference sequence). Trimming took 3 bases from V and 7 from J; bases not matched to a gene: 11. Here the CDR3 DNA reads TGTGCCAGCAGTTATTCGCCGGGACAGGGGAATCATGAAGCTTTCTTT. As protein: CASSYSPGQGNHEAFF.

This clonotype was found a few times. At one end, the junction sequence differs from germline, possibly due to a read error. The CDR3 DNA sequence: TGTGACAGCAGTGCAGGGAATCAGCCCCAGCATTTT. Protein: CDSSAGNQPQHF. This sequence joins TRBV12-3 or TRBV12-4 and TRBJ1-5; maybe TRBD1 (5 bases). The CDR3 consists of 12 residues.